These 22 T cell receptor beta chains share one sample of origin, sequenced in a study of response to subunit inactivated influenza vaccine. Each CDR3 protein is one row after TCRdb ran MiXCR on the RT-PCR reads. The repertoire includes 500,000 to 600,000 distinct CDR3 sequences, 16% of them detected once, and approximately 3% sits in the top ten. Material: CD4+ T cells sorted from PBMCs, obtained roughly 24 months after vaccination. These receptors were taken from a man aged 50-75 years who received an inactivated influenza vaccine.

This clonotype was observed a handful of times. This chain joins TRBV27 and TRBJ1-1; D is unresolved. Germline V gene sequence: CDR1 MNHEY, CDR2 SMNVEV (reference sequence). The CDR3 loop spans 13 amino acids. Trimming removed 5 bases from V and 4 bases from J, with 11 bases in between. The CDR3 loop reads CASSPDGFTEAFF. CDR3 nucleotide sequence: TGTGCCAGCAGTCCGGACGGATTCACTGAAGCTTTCTTT.

This clonotype appeared a few times. This chain connects TRBV2 to TRBJ1-1; D might be TRBD1 (5 bases). Germline CDR1 is SNHLY and CDR2 is FYNNEI. There are 14 residues in the CDR3. The V end lost 7 bases, the J end lost 1 base, and 13 bases lay between the germline ends. The CDR3 coding sequence is TGTGCCAGCAAACGGGGGACGGGGAACACTGAAGCTTTCTTT. This codes for CASKRGTGNTEAFF. The full variable domain, completed using reference TRBV2 and TRBJ1-1, is EPEVTQTPSHQVTQMGQEVILRCVPISNHLYFYWYRQILGQKVEFLVSFYNNEISEKSEIFDDQFSVERPDGSNFTLKIRSTKLEDSAMYFCASKRGTGNTEAFFGQGTRLTVV.

This clonotype has at least ten counts. The chain couples TRBV29-1 to TRBJ1-2, with a weak D call TRBD1 (5 bases). CDR1 and CDR2 (germline): SQVTM, ANQGSEA. V was pared by 7 bases and J by 6 bases, with 12 bases between. This CDR3 contains 11 residues. Written as DNA, the CDR3 is TGCAGCGCGGGGCAGGGTGATGGCTACACCTTC. It specifies CSAGQGDGYTF.

This clonotype appeared a few times. The CDR3 DNA reads as TGCAGTGCCGGACCCCGCCCAGATACGCAGTATTTT. Protein: CSAGPRPDTQYF. The J gene is TRBJ2-3, the V gene TRBV20-1; no clear D gene. V shed 6 bases and J shed 4 bases, with 11 bases lying between them. Looked up from germline, CDR1 is DFQATT and CDR2 is SNEGSKA (reference sequence). This CDR3 contains 12 residues.

With respect to this clonotype: A read error may produce the germline difference seen at one junction end. CDR3 residues: CASNKERRAFSGADVLTF. The CDR3 nucleotides are TGTGCCAGCAATAAAGAACGGAGAGCTTTCTCTGGGGCCGACGTCCTGACTTTC. This sequence joins TRBV6-2 or TRBV6-3 and TRBJ2-6, with D perhaps matching TRBD1 (5 bases). CDR1 is MNHEY, CDR2 SVGEGT, per germline. CDR3 length: 18 residues.

This clonotype was counted only a few times. V usage is TRBV29-1 and J usage is TRBJ2-7; D may be TRBD2 (5 bases). Between the trimmed V and J ends, which lost 5 bases and 4 bases, there was a span of 12 bases. Germline CDR1 is SQVTM and CDR2 is ANQGSEA. This CDR3 region has 12 residues. The CDR3 is CSVQAGRYEQYF. The CDR3 bases are TGCAGCGTTCAGGCGGGTCGGTACGAGCAGTACTTC.

This clonotype appeared many times. The chain joins TRBV24-1 to TRBJ2-1; TRBD2 might be the D (5 bases). V was trimmed by 1 base and J by 10 bases, leaving 7 bases between them. Per the germline V gene, CDR1 is KGHDR and CDR2 is SFDVKD. The CDR3 extends over 12 amino acids. The CDR3 reads CATSDFTREQFF. CDR3 sequence (DNA): TGTGCCACCAGTGATTTTACTAGGGAGCAGTTCTTC.

V and J are TRBV20-1 and TRBJ1-5; tentatively, D is TRBD1 (5 bases). The CDR3 has 14 amino acids. Per germline, CDR1 DFQATT and CDR2 SNEGSKA (reference sequence). V shed 5 bases and J shed 2 bases, with 13 bases lying between them. The DNA for the CDR3 is TGCAGTGCTTGGGGCCCGGAGGGCAATCAGCCCCAGCATTTT. Protein product: CSAWGPEGNQPQHF.

V is TRBV20-1 and J is TRBJ2-1, with D hard to call. Germline-derived CDR1 and CDR2 are DFQATT and SNEGSKA (reference sequence). V shed 3 bases and J shed 4 bases, with 4 bases lying between them. The CDR3 covers 11 residues. The DNA for the CDR3 is TGCAGTGCTAGTCCGTACAATGAGCAGTTCTTC. This codes for CSASPYNEQFF.

The V and J genes are TRBV5-6 and TRBJ2-1; weak D call: TRBD1 (6 bases). Trimming pared 2 bases from V and 7 bases from J, leaving 25 bases between. Germline loops: CDR1 SGHDT, CDR2 YYEEEE. The CDR3 totals 18 residues. Here the CDR3 DNA reads TGTGCCAGCAGCTTCTTCGTCGGTCCGTGGACAGCCCCGAATGAGCAGTTCTTC. Amino acids: CASSFFVGPWTAPNEQFF.

V and J are TRBV4-1 and TRBJ2-5; D is possibly TRBD2 (5 bases). V was trimmed by 4 bases and J by 8 bases, leaving 14 bases between them. Germline loops: CDR1 MGHRA, CDR2 YSYEKL. The CDR3 spans 13 residues. In nucleotides, the CDR3 is TGCGCCAGCAGCCCCGGTGACTCGGGAACCCAGTACTTC. It translates to CASSPGDSGTQYF.

This clonotype has more than one count but fewer than ten. V gene TRBV28 combines with J gene TRBJ1-4, with D perhaps matching TRBD1 (5 bases). Germline CDR1 reads MDHEN; CDR2 reads SYDVKM. The V gene lost 9 bases and the J gene lost 3 bases, with 11 bases spanning the gap. The CDR3 is made up of 13 amino acids. The CDR3 here is CASQGYPNEKLFF. For the CDR3, the DNA is TGTGCCAGTCAGGGATATCCTAATGAAAAACTGTTTTTT.

This clonotype was observed a handful of times. The chain employs TRBV14 and TRBJ2-1; perhaps D is TRBD1 or TRBD2 (5 bases each). Germline CDR1 SGHDN, CDR2 FVKESK. This CDR3 comprises 16 residues. Trimming removed 4 bases from V and 4 bases from J, with 17 bases in between. CDR3 sequence reads: CASSLYLPGPYNEQFF. The CDR3 coding sequence is TGTGCCAGCAGCCTATACTTACCGGGACCTTACAATGAGCAGTTCTTC.

In DNA, the CDR3 is TGTGCCAGCAGCTTTACTGTCCGGGGAGGAGCCTCTAGCACAGATACGCAGTATTTT. Translation: CASSFTVRGGASSTDTQYF. The J gene is TRBJ2-3, the V gene TRBV11-2; maybe TRBD2 (6 bases). The V end lost 3 bases, the J end lost 0 bases, and 22 bases lay between the germline ends. CDR3 length: 19 residues. Germline assignment: CDR1 SGHAT and CDR2 FQNNGV. The whole variable domain, remainder taken from reference TRBV11-2 and TRBJ2-3, is EAGVAQSPRYKIIEKRQSVAFWCNPISGHATLYWYQQILGQGPKLLIQFQNNGVVDDSQLPKDRFSAERLKGVDSTLKIQPAKLEDSAVYLCASSFTVRGGASSTDTQYFGPGTRLTVL.

This clonotype has a handful of counts. The chain links TRBV12-3 or TRBV12-4 to TRBJ1-5; weak D call: TRBD1 (5 bases). V shed 5 bases and J shed 4 bases, with 15 bases lying between them. This CDR3 spans 15 amino acids. As DNA, the CDR3 is TGTGCCAGCAGTCCCAGGGAGTGGGGGAATCAGCCCCAGCATTTT. The encoded protein is CASSPREWGNQPQHF.

This clonotype was counted ten times or more. J is TRBJ2-3 and V is TRBV20-1, with 7 bases identical to TRBD2. This CDR3 is built from 14 residues. The germline CDR1 and CDR2 sequences are DFQATT and SNEGSKA (reference sequence). The J segment lost 2 bases and the V segment lost 3 bases, leaving 5 bases of the junction unmatched. CDR3 sequence reads: CSASVSGITDTQYF. CDR3 sequence (DNA): TGCAGTGCTAGTGTCAGCGGGATCACAGATACGCAGTATTTT.

The CDR3 coding sequence is TGTGCCAGCAGTTTACATAACCCAGGGATTCAGTTCTTC. Its translation is CASSLHNPGIQFF. The chain uses TRBV7-2 and TRBJ2-1; TRBD1 might be the D (5 bases). Trimming took off 6 bases at V and 13 bases at J, with 19 bases between the two ends. CDR1 and CDR2 (germline): SGHTA, FQGNSA. CDR3 size: 13 residues.

This chain joins TRBV3-1 and TRBJ2-1; D is undetermined. Germline CDR1 LGHDT, CDR2 YNNKEL (reference sequence). This CDR3 is built from 15 residues. The V end was cut by 0 bases, the J end by 7 bases, with 13 bases between. CDR3 sequence: CASSQDLFSVNEQFF. The DNA of the CDR3 is TGTGCCAGCAGCCAAGATCTTTTTTCGGTTAATGAGCAGTTCTTC.

Many counts were recorded for this clonotype. This chain uses TRBV5-5 with TRBJ2-3; 8 bases are shared with TRBD2. The CDR3 runs to 15 residues. The J segment lost 5 bases and the V segment lost 5 bases, leaving 10 bases of the junction unmatched. Germline-derived CDR1 and CDR2 are SGHKS and YYEKEE (reference sequence). The CDR3 sequence is CASSSVAGNRDTQYF. DNA for the CDR3: TGTGCCAGCAGTTCCGTAGCGGGGAATAGAGATACGCAGTATTTT.

This chain links TRBV6-1 with TRBJ1-2; tentatively, D is TRBD1 (5 bases). V lost 6 bases, J lost 7 bases, and 18 bases lay in between. Germline V gene lookup returns CDR1 MNHNS and CDR2 SASEGT. The CDR3 totals 14 residues. CDR3 in amino acids: CASSRSAGRGGYTF. CDR3 coding DNA: TGTGCCAGCAGCCGCTCGGCAGGGAGAGGTGGCTACACCTTC.

This clonotype was seen once. The chain carries TRBV6-1 and TRBJ2-1; D gene ambiguous. The V gene's germline CDR1 is MNHNS and CDR2 SASEGT. Trimming removed 1 base from V and 9 bases from J, with 16 bases in between. This CDR3 has 15 amino acids. The CDR3 spells CASSEGQGLAVEQFF. CDR3 nucleotides: TGTGCCAGCAGTGAAGGACAAGGGCTGGCCGTTGAGCAGTTCTTC.

V gene TRBV19 combines with J gene TRBJ2-1; 9 bases line up with TRBD2. CDR3 length: 15 residues. Germline V gene sequence: CDR1 LNHDA, CDR2 SQIVND (reference sequence). V shed 5 bases, J shed 8 bases, and the junction held 10 bases outside the gene matches. CDR3 residues: CASSPLGLAGYEQFF. CDR3 nucleotides: TGTGCCAGTAGTCCCCTAGGGCTAGCGGGATATGAGCAGTTCTTC.